The count of the clone carrying this T cell receptor (beta chain) is one. This entry comes from a study of blood T cells in healthy people across ages. Using a J-beta primer mix together with a sample-barcoded 5' primer, a second PCR was run for roughly 6 to 12 cycles. Each CDR3 protein gets one entry after TCRdb re-called the 5' RACE reads with MiXCR. Of some 900,000 distinct CDR3 sequences in the sample, under 50% were seen once. This clonotype was sampled from a man aged 25 to 40 in good health. The sequenced sample consisted of blood.

CDR3 residues: CSVGQGQSRYEQYF. CDR3 sequence (DNA): TGCAGCGTTGGACAGGGCCAATCCCGTTACGAGCAGTACTTC. V usage is TRBV29-1 and J usage is TRBJ2-7; 7 bases agree with TRBD1. CDR3 length: 14 residues. Trimming removed 4 bases from V and 4 bases from J; junction bases left unmatched: 10. The germline V gene has CDR1 SQVTM and CDR2 ANQGSEA.